This TCR beta chain originates from a study of CD8+CD57+ T cells in acquired aplastic anemia. Genomic DNA acted as the template from which TCR beta VDJ combination and CDR3 sequence profiling were carried out. TCRdb redid the calling of the reads with MiXCR, one entry per CDR3 protein. The sample holds some 410,000 distinct CDR3 sequences, around 72% seen once. Study outcomes and limitations: The study identified about 30 CD8+ CDR3 sequences shared by patients and controls.

This clonotype was seen at least ten times. Antigen specificity is unknown. This CDR3 contains 15 residues. Per the germline V gene, CDR1 is LNHDA and CDR2 is SQIVND (reference sequence). The V and J ends lost 2 bases and 6 bases, in that order; junction bases with no gene match: 6. The sequence was collected from a human donor in good health, serving as a control. The sample taken for sequencing was sorted CD4+, CD8+, or CD8+CD57+ T cells (not recorded which) from PBMCs. The J gene is TRBJ2-5, the V gene TRBV19, with TRBD2 matching over 10 bases. The CDR3 region is CASSISPSGGQTQYF. The CDR3 DNA follows: TGTGCCAGTAGTATATCTCCTAGCGGGGGACAGACCCAGTACTTC.